The following is a TCR beta chain sequence with its context. Authors' data handling: The authors estimated nucleated cell counts from reference gene primer amplification. The table came from immunoSEQ multiplex PCR; TCRdb's copy has only in-frame clones and leaves some out. From that table come the V and J calls and clone size; the DNA was used to work out D and trimming. The table records just over 650,000 clones, approximately 90% of them present only once. The sample is drawn from a study of blood T cell repertoires in COVID-19. Turning to the study itself: Samples taken during acute and convalescent COVID-19 were collected in the United States, Italy and Spain. The analysed material was cDNA or gDNA that came from T cells, B-cell-depleted T cells, or PBMCs.

This CDR3 has 13 residues. V was shortened by 8 bases and J by 0 bases, with 10 bases between the two germline ends. Germline V gene lookup returns CDR1 KGHSH and CDR2 LQKENI. The chain employs TRBV18 and TRBJ1-1; D gene ambiguous. This TCR came from a woman under 30 with acute or convalescent COVID-19. The sample consisted of peripheral blood. CDR3 DNA sequence: TGTGCCAGCGACCGCGGGATGAACACTGAAGCTTTCTTT. Residues: CASDRGMNTEAFF.